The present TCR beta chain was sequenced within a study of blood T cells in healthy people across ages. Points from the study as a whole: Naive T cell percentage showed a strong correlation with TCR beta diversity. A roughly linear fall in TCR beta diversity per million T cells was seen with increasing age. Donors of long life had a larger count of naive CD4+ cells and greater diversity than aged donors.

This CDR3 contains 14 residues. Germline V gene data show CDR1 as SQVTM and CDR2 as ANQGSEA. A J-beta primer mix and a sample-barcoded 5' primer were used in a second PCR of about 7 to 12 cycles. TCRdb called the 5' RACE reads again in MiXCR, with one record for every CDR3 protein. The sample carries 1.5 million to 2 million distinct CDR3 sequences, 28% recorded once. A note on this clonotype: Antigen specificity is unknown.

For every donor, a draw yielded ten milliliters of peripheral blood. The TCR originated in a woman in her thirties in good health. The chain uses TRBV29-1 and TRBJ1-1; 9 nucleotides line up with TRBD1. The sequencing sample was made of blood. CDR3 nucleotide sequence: TGCAACGCCGACTTCCGACAGGGGGGGCCTGAAGCTTTCTTT. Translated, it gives CNADFRQGGPEAFF.